This record covers a single T cell receptor (beta chain). No cognate antigen has been identified for it. The sample holds no much larger clone one base away, and base qualities are not on file. For sequencing of the TCRbeta CDR3 region, genomic DNA was extracted from the sorted cells. The immunoSEQ Assay was used to sequence the TCRbeta CDR3 regions. In its TCRdb copy, this immuneACCESS table keeps in-frame sequences only and misses some clones. Where compared with another copy, unresolved V genes explain less than half of these, and the others have no known cause. The sample includes approximately 39,000 clones, with about 88% observed a single time. Of the sample, about 4% is held by the ten largest clones. Taken from cysteine to phenylalanine, the CDR3 has 13 residues. Only CDR3 DNA remains: 39 bases, in frame from the first base. V is pared back by 0 bases and J by 3 bases, with 6 bases lying between the germline termini. The CDR1 and CDR2 encoded by the germline V gene are SGHRS and YFSETQ.

The trial excluded patients who had a history of autoimmune disease or were on systemic immunosuppression. In every dose cohort, peripheral blood was drawn for TCR sequencing at baseline, cycle 4 day 1, and cycle 7 day 1. The samples were taken from a phase I, first-in-human, multicenter, open-label dose-escalation trial of ivuxolimab. Adults with locally advanced or metastatic melanoma, renal cell, hepatocellular, or head and neck squamous cell carcinoma were enrolled in the trial. Before TCR sequencing, CD4+ T cells and CD8+ T cells from peripheral blood were sorted into separate populations. The data were obtained in a study of OX40 agonist ivuxolimab in advanced cancers. For the wider study: Ivuxolimab was a fully human IgG2 agonistic monoclonal antibody targeting the costimulatory receptor OX40 (CD134). Intravenous ivuxolimab was administered to patients every 2 weeks at six dose levels: 0.01, 0.1, 0.3, 1.5, 3 and 10 mg/kg. Among the 50 to 55 dose-escalation patients, some 20 had hepatocellular carcinoma, approximately 15 melanoma, 9 renal cell carcinoma and 9 head and neck cancer. In the dose-escalation cohort, 82.7% of patients were male, and the mean age was approximately 64 years, with a range of about 23 to 85. Patients were allowed to have had prior anti-PD-1, anti-PD-L1 or anti-CTLA-4 therapy, and 40% of the dose-escalation patients had been treated with checkpoint inhibitors. Partial responses were achieved by three dose-escalation patients, of whom one had hepatocellular carcinoma and two had cutaneous melanoma. The point of sequencing TCRbeta in the periphery was to test whether ivuxolimab changed TCR sequence diversity and drove clonal T-cell expansion. The monotherapy dose-escalation portion (N ≈ 50 patients) of the phase I ivuxolimab trial is reported in the paper.

General study outcomes and caveats: Partial responders in the 0.1-3.0 mg/kg groups had among the lowest normalized peripheral clonal expansion, especially among CD8+ T cells. Low levels of normalized T-cell clonal expansion were also shown by some nonresponding patients. After ivuxolimab, expanded clones were on average more numerous among CD8+ T cells than among CD4+ T cells. Which antigens the clonally expanded peripheral T cells were specific for was not determined. At doses of 0.1 to 3.0 mg/kg, clonal expansion of both CD4+ and CD8+ blood T cells was observed from baseline to week 6.

The TCR originated in an adult with an advanced solid tumor such as melanoma, head and neck, liver or kidney cancer. The input for sequencing was CD4+ or CD8+ T cells sorted from blood, taken in a trial of the OX40 agonist ivuxolimab. The sequence links TRBV5-1 to TRBJ2-5; the D gene is not confidently resolved. CDR3 region: CASSLAPEETQYF. The nucleotide sequence reads TGCGCCAGCAGCTTGGCTCCAGAAGAGACCCAGTACTTC.